A single sample gave rise to the 13 T cell receptor beta chains below, sequenced in a study of T cell responses to AZD1222 COVID-19 vaccine. The table came from immunoSEQ multiplex PCR; TCRdb's copy has only in-frame clones and leaves some out. The repertoire consists of 200,000 or so clones, with around 93% occurring once and the leading ten covering approximately 9.6%. Here the sequenced sample was peripheral blood, taken on day 0 of AZD1222 vaccination. The origin of the receptors is an adult in good health.

The chain joins TRBV28 to TRBJ1-1, with TRBD1 as a possible D gene (5 bases). Germline assignment: CDR1 MDHEN and CDR2 SYDVKM. This CDR3 region has 14 residues. The V end lost 2 bases, the J end lost 3 bases, and 10 bases lay between the germline ends. CDR3 sequence: CASSLTDSDTEAFF. The CDR3 DNA sequence: TGTGCCAGCAGTTTAACCGACAGTGACACTGAAGCTTTCTTT.

The chain combines TRBV6-1 with TRBJ1-1; the D is unclear. This CDR3 is 14 amino acids long. In germline, CDR1 is MNHNS, CDR2 SASEGT. Trimming shortened V by 2 bases and J by 1 base, and 8 bases separated the two germline ends. The CDR3 DNA reads as TGTGCCAGCAGTGAAAGGCCGGGGAACACTGAAGCTTTCTTT. Residues: CASSERPGNTEAFF.

V gene TRBV6-6 combines with J gene TRBJ1-3; D is ambiguous. Germline-derived CDR1 and CDR2 are MNHNY and SVGAGI (reference sequence). The CDR3 runs to 16 residues. V lost 7 bases, J lost 0 bases, and 16 bases lay in between. CDR3 DNA: TGTGCCAGCACCTACGGGCAGCACTCCTCTGGAAACACCATATATTTT. This gives the protein CASTYGQHSSGNTIYF.

J is TRBJ2-2 and V is TRBV21-1; TRBD2 is taken as the D call from the table, unchecked against the DNA. TRBV21-1 is a pseudogene segment. This CDR3 has 15 amino acids. Written as DNA, the CDR3 is TGTGCCAGCAGCAAAGGCGGGAATGGGACCGGGGAGCTGTTTTTT. Amino acid sequence: CASSKGGNGTGELFF.

The genes are TRBV5-8 and TRBJ1-5; the D gene is possibly TRBD1 (5 bases). Trimming left V 3 bases short and J 3 bases short, with 16 bases between. Germline V gene sequence: CDR1 SGHTS, CDR2 YDEGEE. The CDR3 runs to 16 residues. CDR3 amino acids: CASSWTGGGYNQPQHF. CDR3 nucleotides: TGTGCCAGCAGCTGGACCGGGGGAGGTTACAATCAGCCCCAGCATTTT.

This clone appeared once. The chain links TRBV28 to TRBJ1-5, with D maybe TRBD1 (6 bases). Germline V gives CDR1 MDHEN, CDR2 SYDVKM. V lost 2 bases and J 1 base, leaving 9 bases between the germline ends. The CDR3 has 15 residues. This CDR3 is CASSLGQLSNQPQHF. CDR3 bases: TGTGCCAGCAGTTTAGGACAGTTAAGCAATCAGCCCCAGCATTTT.

The chain uses TRBV10-1 and TRBJ1-1, with D maybe TRBD1 (5 bases). Germline lookup yields CDR1 WNHNN and CDR2 SYGVQD (reference sequence). This CDR3 spans 11 amino acids. V was cut by 2 bases and J by 8 bases, with 6 bases left in between. The CDR3 nucleotides read TGCGCCAGCAGTGAGGGGGACGAAGCTTTCTTT. Protein product: CASSEGDEAFF.

The chain employs TRBV5-1 and TRBJ1-1; D possibly corresponds to TRBD1 (6 bases). The CDR3 has 15 residues. V was pared by 1 base and J by 1 base, with 11 bases between. Germline CDR1 is SGHRS and CDR2 is YFSETQ. CDR3 region: CASSLLGGENTEAFF. The CDR3 bases are TGCGCCAGCAGCTTGTTAGGGGGGGAGAACACTGAAGCTTTCTTT.

The chain uses TRBV18 and TRBJ2-3; no clear D gene. CDR3 length: 15 amino acids. V dropped 8 bases and J dropped 2 bases, with 17 bases sitting between them. CDR1 and CDR2 from the germline V gene are KGHSH and LQKENI. CDR3: CASHGAYSPTDTQYF. Written as DNA, the CDR3 is TGTGCCAGCCACGGCGCGTACAGTCCCACAGATACGCAGTATTTT.

The J gene is TRBJ1-1, the V gene TRBV24-1; 7 bases agree with TRBD1. The CDR3 runs 14 residues. V dropped 4 bases and J dropped 12; count of bases not matched to a gene: 13. The germline V gene encodes CDR1 KGHDR and CDR2 SFDVKD. The CDR3 nucleotides are TGTGCCACCAGTGAAACAGGGACAGCTTCTAGGCCTTTCTTT. Its translation: CATSETGTASRPFF.

The sample holds many counts of this clone. The V call is TRBV28, the J call TRBJ2-7; tentative D call: TRBD2 (5 bases). This CDR3 region has 14 residues. Trimming stripped 5 bases from V and 1 base from J, with 12 bases between. In germline, CDR1 is MDHEN, CDR2 SYDVKM. DNA of the CDR3: TGTGCCAGCAGTCAGACGGGGAAATCCTACGAGCAGTACTTC. It is translated as CASSQTGKSYEQYF.

The chain couples TRBV2 to TRBJ1-2; 8 bases line up with TRBD1. The CDR3 runs 13 residues. V was clipped by 8 bases and J by 3 bases; unmatched bases: 5. Germline assignment: CDR1 SNHLY and CDR2 FYNNEI. The CDR3 sequence: CASGPGQDYGYTF. CDR3 nucleotides: TGTGCCAGCGGTCCGGGACAGGACTATGGCTACACCTTC.

The CDR3 DNA reads TGCGCCAGCAGCCTGTCTGGACAGGGGGTTTCCACTGAAGCTTTCTTT. Its translation is CASSLSGQGVSTEAFF. The chain carries TRBV5-1 and TRBJ1-1; 10 positions match TRBD1. J was trimmed by 4 bases and V by 4 bases; bases with no gene match: 10. The CDR3 is made up of 16 amino acids. Germline CDR1 reads SGHRS; CDR2 reads YFSETQ.